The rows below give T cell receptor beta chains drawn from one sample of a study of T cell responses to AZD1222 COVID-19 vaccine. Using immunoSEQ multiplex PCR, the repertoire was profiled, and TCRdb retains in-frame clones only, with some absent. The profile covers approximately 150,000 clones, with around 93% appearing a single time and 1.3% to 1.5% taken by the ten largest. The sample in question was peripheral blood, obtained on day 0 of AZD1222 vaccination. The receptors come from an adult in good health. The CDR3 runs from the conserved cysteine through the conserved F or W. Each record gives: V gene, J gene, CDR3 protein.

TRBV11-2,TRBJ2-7,CASSSGQGYEQYF
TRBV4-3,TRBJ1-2,CASSQDVIGTSYGYTF
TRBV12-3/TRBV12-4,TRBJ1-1,CASLGAGAEAFF
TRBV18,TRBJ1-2,CASSPGATSNYGYTF
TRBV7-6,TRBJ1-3,CASSLSAGNTIYF
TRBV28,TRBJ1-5,CASSFEPKRTSQPQHF
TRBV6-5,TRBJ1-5,CASRDSNQPQHF
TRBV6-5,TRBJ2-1,CASSYSPDRGNEQFF
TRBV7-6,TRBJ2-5,CASSVQGQGAETQYF
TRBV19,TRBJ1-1,CASSIDGGTEAFF
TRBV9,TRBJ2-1,CASSLRLAGYNEQFF
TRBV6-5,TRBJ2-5,CASSPTGGYQETQYF
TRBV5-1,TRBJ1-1,CASSTILRGEGTEAFF
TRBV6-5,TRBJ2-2,CASSYEVSFTGELFF